The 6 T cell receptor beta chains in this list originate from one sample, sequenced in a study of OX40 agonist ivuxolimab in advanced cancers. Clones were read by immunoSEQ multiplex PCR, and TCRdb kept only the in-frame ones, dropping some. Of 80,000 to 95,000 clones detected, just over 85% appear once; the ten largest clones hold 2%. The material was CD4+ or CD8+ T cells sorted from blood, obtained in a trial of the OX40 agonist ivuxolimab. These receptor sequences come from an adult with an advanced solid tumor such as melanoma, head and neck, liver or kidney cancer.

The rearrangement uses TRBV27 and TRBJ1-1, with 7 bases fitting TRBD1. J lost 3 bases, V lost 4 bases, and 8 bases had no gene match. CDR3 length: 15 residues. Germline V gives CDR1 MNHEY, CDR2 SMNVEV (reference sequence). The CDR3 spells CASSSGTALDTEAFF. The DNA for the CDR3 is TGTGCCAGCAGTTCCGGGACAGCCCTTGACACTGAAGCTTTCTTT.

The gene calls are TRBV5-1 and TRBJ2-7, with unresolved D. The V gene lost 4 bases and the J gene lost 3 bases, with 11 bases spanning the gap. The CDR3 loop spans 13 amino acids. In germline, CDR1 is SGHRS, CDR2 YFSETQ. The CDR3 coding sequence is TGCGCCAGCAGCACTAACAGCGACTACGAGCAGTACTTC. Amino acid sequence: CASSTNSDYEQYF.

This clone was counted a few times. The J gene is TRBJ1-5, the V gene TRBV19, with TRBD1 identical over 7 bases. Losses at the gene ends were 3 bases for V and 6 bases for J; bases not matched to a gene: 8. The germline gives CDR1 LNHDA, CDR2 SQIVND (reference sequence). CDR3 size: 15 residues. The CDR3 region is CASSILQGRTQPQHF. The CDR3 coding sequence is TGTGCCAGTAGTATCCTACAGGGGCGGACTCAGCCCCAGCATTTT.

This clone was detected ten times or more. The chain joins TRBV28 to TRBJ1-5, with 9 nucleotides matching TRBD1. The CDR3 is made up of 15 amino acids. Germline CDR1 and CDR2: MDHEN and SYDVKM. V lost 5 bases and J lost 4; bases outside the gene matches: 6. The CDR3 DNA reads as TGTGCCAGCAGTCCTACAGGGGGCGGTAATCAGCCCCAGCATTTT. Encoded protein: CASSPTGGGNQPQHF.

The chain joins TRBV28 to TRBJ1-4; D remains ambiguous. This CDR3 comprises 13 residues. The V end lost 3 bases, the J end lost 8 bases, and 10 bases lay between the germline ends. The germline CDR1 and CDR2 sequences are MDHEN and SYDVKM. The CDR3 DNA follows: TGTGCCAGCAGTTTGGGCACGACCGAAAAACTGTTTTTT. Its protein is CASSLGTTEKLFF. The full variable domain, completed using reference TRBV28 and TRBJ1-4, is DVKVTQSSRYLVKRTGEKVFLECVQDMDHENMFWYRQDPGLGLRLIYFSYDVKMKEKGDIPEGYSVSREKKERFSLILESASTNQTSMYLCASSLGTTEKLFFGSGTQLSVL.

The CDR3 nucleotides are TGCGCCAGCAGAAGGGACGAGACCGGGGAGCTGTTTTTT. Translating it yields CASRRDETGELFF. The chain joins TRBV5-1 to TRBJ2-2, with D perhaps TRBD1 or TRBD2 (5 bases each). The germline V gene has CDR1 SGHRS and CDR2 YFSETQ. The CDR3 spans 13 residues. Trimming took off 5 bases at V and 5 bases at J, with 10 bases between the two ends.